These 18 T cell receptor beta chains originate from one sample sequenced in a study of T cell changes during pregnancy in multiple sclerosis. The protocol was immunoSEQ multiplex PCR, while the TCRdb copy is restricted to in-frame clones and leaves out a portion. This table holds 55,000 to 65,000 clones, approximately 92% found once. This material consisted of peripheral blood, taken in the first trimester of pregnancy. The receptor set was obtained from a female donor with multiple sclerosis, enrolled in a pregnancy study.

This chain links TRBV7-9 with TRBJ2-1, with 9 bases that match TRBD1. Germline CDR1 reads SEHNR; CDR2 reads FQNEAQ (reference sequence). The ends lost 5 bases at V and 4 bases at J; junction bases unmatched: 6. The CDR3 runs 15 residues. The CDR3 region has the DNA TGTGCCAGCAGCCCTACAGGGGGCGAATACAATGAGCAGTTCTTC. It translates to CASSPTGGEYNEQFF.

The chain combines TRBV10-3 with TRBJ2-3; unclear D gene. V was trimmed by 4 bases and J by 4 bases, leaving 15 bases between them. This CDR3 spans 15 amino acids. CDR1 is ENHRY and CDR2 is SYGVKD in the germline V gene. In DNA, the CDR3 is TGTGCCATCAGTGTAGGTCGGCCAGACTCAGATACGCAGTATTTT. Protein: CAISVGRPDSDTQYF.

The V gene is TRBV6-4, the J gene TRBJ2-5; D remains unclear. V lost 2 bases and J lost 5, with 15 bases in between. Germline CDR1 reads MRHNA; CDR2 reads SNTAGT. CDR3 length: 15 residues. The DNA for the CDR3 is TGTGCCAGCAGTGACCTCATCGACAAGCAGGAGACCCAGTACTTC. This gives the protein CASSDLIDKQETQYF.

The J gene is TRBJ1-2, the V gene TRBV5-1; possible D gene TRBD1, 6 bases. CDR1 and CDR2 (germline): SGHRS, YFSETQ. This CDR3 is built from 17 residues. With 5 bases removed from V and 1 base from J, the gap between germline ends came to 21 bases. As DNA, the CDR3 is TGCGCCAGCAGTCGTACCCTGCCAGGGGTTAATAACTATGGCTACACCTTC. This translates into CASSRTLPGVNNYGYTF.

The chain has TRBV4-3 and TRBJ2-3; TRBD2 aligns across 12 bases. The germline gives CDR1 LGHNA, CDR2 YSLEER. Germline trimming cut 4 bases from V and 4 bases from J; bases unmatched to any gene: 15. This CDR3 is 19 amino acids long. CDR3 nucleotide sequence: TGCGCCAGCAGCCCAAATGCACTAGCGGGGGGAGGGCTTGCAGATACGCAGTATTTT. Its translation: CASSPNALAGGGLADTQYF.

The genes are TRBV9 and TRBJ1-1, with D unresolved. Germline assignment: CDR1 SGDLS and CDR2 YYNGEE. The CDR3 loop spans 14 amino acids. V was trimmed by 5 bases and J by 1 base, leaving 12 bases between them. The CDR3 sequence: CASRLGLRNTEAFF. Here the CDR3 DNA reads TGTGCCAGCAGGTTAGGACTCAGGAACACTGAAGCTTTCTTT. Full variable domain (remainder filled in from reference TRBV9 and TRBJ1-1): DSGVTQTPKHLITATGQRVTLRCSPRSGDLSVYWYQQSLDQGLQFLIQYYNGEERAKGNILERFSAQQFPDLHSELNLSSLELGDSALYFCASRLGLRNTEAFFGQGTRLTVV.

This chain uses TRBV6-5 with TRBJ1-3; D perhaps matches TRBD1 (5 bases). Trimming stripped 8 bases from V and 1 base from J, with 15 bases between. The germline V gene has CDR1 MNHEY and CDR2 SVGAGI. The CDR3 is 15 residues long. As DNA, the CDR3 is TGTGCCAGCGGGGCAACAGCGAAATCTGGAAACACCATATATTTT. Translation gives CASGATAKSGNTIYF.

The chain links TRBV29-1 to TRBJ2-1; possible D gene TRBD2, 5 bases. CDR3 size: 15 residues. Trimming removed 3 bases from V and 6 bases from J, with 18 bases in between. CDR1 SQVTM and CDR2 ANQGSEA come from the germline V gene. The CDR3 loop reads CSVDRTLGRPNEQFF. The CDR3 DNA reads as TGCAGCGTTGATAGGACTCTAGGGCGACCCAATGAGCAGTTCTTC.

The chain joins TRBV19 to TRBJ2-7, with 10 nucleotides matching TRBD2. The CDR3 is made up of 17 amino acids. Per the germline V gene, CDR1 is LNHDA and CDR2 is SQIVND (reference sequence). V was pared by 2 bases and J by 2 bases, with 9 bases of the junction left unmatched. The CDR3 is CASSISTLAGGTYEQYF. Here the CDR3 DNA reads TGTGCCAGTAGTATATCAACCTTAGCGGGGGGAACCTACGAGCAGTACTTC.

V usage is TRBV27 and J usage is TRBJ1-2; D perhaps matches TRBD1 (6 bases). Trimming pared 7 bases from V and 7 bases from J, leaving 28 bases between. CDR1 and CDR2 from the germline V gene are MNHEY and SMNVEV (reference sequence). This CDR3 has 17 amino acids. In DNA, the CDR3 is TGTGCCAGCACCTTGCGTTCGACAGGCCCCCTAGGGAGTGGCTACACCTTC. Amino acids: CASTLRSTGPLGSGYTF.

CDR3 in amino acids: CAISGLRDNEQFF. The DNA of the CDR3 is TGTGCCATCAGTGGACTGAGGGACAATGAGCAGTTCTTC. The J gene is TRBJ2-1, the V gene TRBV10-3; D perhaps matches TRBD2 (5 bases). The V and J ends lost 4 bases and 5 bases respectively, with 9 bases between them. Germline loops: CDR1 ENHRY, CDR2 SYGVKD. This CDR3 contains 13 residues.

The chain carries TRBV6-6 and TRBJ2-1, with TRBD1 as a possible D gene (5 bases). V was shortened by 6 bases and J by 9 bases, with 18 bases between the two germline ends. This CDR3 spans 14 amino acids. The germline V gene encodes CDR1 MNHNY and CDR2 SVGAGI (reference sequence). The CDR3 DNA sequence: TGTGCCAGCAGCTCAACTAAGGACATATTTGAGCAGTTCTTC. It yields the protein CASSSTKDIFEQFF.

The chain couples TRBV7-9 to TRBJ1-1; D not certain. Looked up from germline, CDR1 is SEHNR and CDR2 is FQNEAQ (reference sequence). V lost 5 bases and J lost 3, with 7 bases in between. This CDR3 region has 12 residues. The CDR3 coding sequence is TGTGCCAGCAGCCACGGGGACACTGAAGCTTTCTTT. Encoded protein: CASSHGDTEAFF.

This chain connects TRBV18 to TRBJ1-3, with no clear D. CDR1 is KGHSH, CDR2 LQKENI, per germline. Between the trimmed V and J ends, which lost 5 bases and 1 base, there was a span of 6 bases. The length of the CDR3 is 13 residues. CDR3 sequence reads: CASSTRSGNTIYF. Here the CDR3 DNA reads TGTGCCAGCTCAACGCGGTCTGGAAACACCATATATTTT.

The chain carries TRBV4-2 and TRBJ1-2, with a weak D call TRBD1 (5 bases). The CDR3 is made up of 15 amino acids. Trimming removed 0 bases from V and 6 bases from J, with 14 bases in between. The germline CDR1 and CDR2 sequences are LGHNA and YNFKEQ. DNA of the CDR3: TGTGCCAGCAGCCAAGACGTCAGGGCTGCTAATGGCTACACCTTC. Encoded protein: CASSQDVRAANGYTF.

The chain carries TRBV7-9 and TRBJ1-4; D is uncertain. This CDR3 is 14 amino acids long. Trimming removed 0 bases from V and 2 bases from J, with 4 bases in between. CDR1 and CDR2 (germline): SEHNR, FQNEAQ (reference sequence). This CDR3 is CASSLAATNEKLFF. The CDR3 DNA is TGTGCCAGCAGCTTAGCAGCGACTAATGAAAAACTGTTTTTT.

The V and J genes are TRBV5-1 and TRBJ1-5; TRBD1 might be the D (5 bases). The ends were cut back, 4 bases at V and 4 bases at J, with 12 bases in the middle. Germline loops: CDR1 SGHRS, CDR2 YFSETQ. The CDR3 runs to 14 residues. CDR3 DNA sequence: TGCGCCAGCAGCCCCGGACACCCTAATCAGCCCCAGCATTTT. It specifies CASSPGHPNQPQHF.

This chain connects TRBV11-1 to TRBJ1-6; 9 nucleotides agree with TRBD1. The CDR3 runs 14 residues. Germline assignment: CDR1 SGHAT and CDR2 FQDESV (reference sequence). J was trimmed by 10 bases and V by 4 bases; bases with no gene match: 5. The CDR3 reads CASSSRTGDSPLHF. The CDR3 DNA reads as TGTGCCAGCAGCTCGCGGACAGGGGACTCACCCCTCCACTTT. The entire variable domain, with the rest obtained from reference TRBV11-1 and TRBJ1-6, is as follows: EAEVAQSPRYKITEKSQAVAFWCDPISGHATLYWYRQILGQGPELLVQFQDESVVDDSQLPKDRFSAERLKGVDSTLKIQPAELGDSAMYLCASSSRTGDSPLHFGNGTRLTVT.